The rows below give T cell receptor beta chains drawn from one sample of a study of blood T cell repertoires in COVID-19. Assay: immunoSEQ multiplex PCR; the TCRdb copy retains only in-frame clones and omits some. This table has 310,000 or so clones, roughly 88% appearing once. What was sequenced was peripheral blood. Receptor source: a woman aged 45-65 years with active or convalescent COVID-19. Each CDR3 is given with its conserved first and last residue.

V gene | CDR3 protein
TRBV3-1/TRBV3-2 | CASSQARSGRRGVVGDEQFF
TRBV6-4 | CASSWTSNNTDTQYF
TRBV7-2 | CASSLGGRSYEQYF
TRBV4-1 | CASSGTGAGANVLTF
TRBV3-1/TRBV3-2 | CASSHRGGGGAYNEQFF
TRBV30 | CASITGGNNSPLHF
TRBV6-4 | CASSAGEGTEQYF
TRBV4-3 | CASSPGTGSNEKLFF
TRBV9 | CASSRTGANTGELFF
TRBV6-2/TRBV6-3 | CASSLTGPNTEAFF
TRBV18 | CASSPWRQPNTEAFF
TRBV5-8 | CASSSRLLWGTDTQYF
TRBV18 | CASSPQGGSEAFF
TRBV27 | CASGTSGPWEYF
TRBV5-6 | CASSPDRGQKNTEAFF
TRBV5-4 | CASRNGNTEAFF
TRBV10-3 | CAISDYGAEAYEQYF
TRBV25-1 | CASSQFGGTDTQYF
TRBV4-2 | CASSQGSRVYEKLFF
TRBV2 | CASSETRDRGNGYTF
TRBV11-2 | CASSRGQGYGYTF
TRBV6-1 | CASSDQGGQPQHF
TRBV27 | CASSLFGGSNINYGYTF
TRBV7-2 | CASSPAGGSDTQYF
TRBV9 | CASSVEGLAGIGDTQYF
TRBV3-1/TRBV3-2 | CASSQGGGNEKLFF
TRBV19 | CASSIVPPGSEKLFF
TRBV4-3 | CASSQDRGYAAGYTF
TRBV4-3 | CASSQDRGAVGQPQHF
TRBV28 | CASRTRSGYSGANVLTF
TRBV27 | CASSLSSGRIYEQYF
TRBV7-2 | CASTSGGRDYTF
TRBV5-1 | CASSLGGLNSPLHF
TRBV28 | CASFLAGGSYEQYF
TRBV19 | CASSIDVPNQPQHF
TRBV5-4 | CASSLGGTSGGSSYEQYF
TRBV10-3 | CAISESSSGNTEAFF
TRBV7-6 | CASSQGLATTDTQYF
TRBV5-5 | CASSPGQLYEQYF
TRBV2 | CASNRDISNTGELFF
TRBV6-2/TRBV6-3 | CASSQQENTEAFF
TRBV28 | CASRRWDRDHEQYF
TRBV27 | CASRLLSVLNTEAFF
TRBV13 | CASSSTLGSSGTDTQYF
TRBV5-1 | CASSPLGGDYEQYF
TRBV20-1 | CSARVISEAFF
TRBV4-1 | CASSQPTGGFAKNIQYF
TRBV11-2 | CASSSRVAGGKGYTF
TRBV6-5 | CASSLIGQGLYEQYF
TRBV5-4 | CASSSPPGGYTF